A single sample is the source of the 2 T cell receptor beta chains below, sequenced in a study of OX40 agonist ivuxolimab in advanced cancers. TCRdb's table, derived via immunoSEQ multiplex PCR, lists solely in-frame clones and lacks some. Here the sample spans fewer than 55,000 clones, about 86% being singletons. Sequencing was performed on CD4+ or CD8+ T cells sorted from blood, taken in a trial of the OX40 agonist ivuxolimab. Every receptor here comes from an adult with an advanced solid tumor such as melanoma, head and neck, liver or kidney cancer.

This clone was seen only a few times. CDR3 DNA sequence: TGTGCCAGCAGCTTCAGGGTTTATGAGCAGTTCTTC. Residues: CASSFRVYEQFF. The chain couples TRBV7-2 to TRBJ2-1; D perhaps matches TRBD1 (5 bases). V gave up 3 bases and J gave up 8 bases, with 8 bases separating them. The CDR3 contains 12 residues. Per the germline V gene, CDR1 is SGHTA and CDR2 is FQGNSA.

CDR3 sequence: CASSGGLRATNEKLFF. The CDR3 nucleotides are TGTGCCAGCAGCGGGGGGCTTCGGGCAACTAATGAAAAACTGTTTTTT. This sequence joins TRBV25-1 and TRBJ1-4; perhaps TRBD1 as D (6 bases). Trimming took off 6 bases at V and 0 bases at J, with 14 bases between the two ends. The CDR3 sequence is 16 residues long. CDR1 is MGHDK, CDR2 SYGVNS, per germline.